The rows below give T cell receptor beta chains drawn from one sample of a study of T cells after yellow fever vaccination. MiXCR was run by TCRdb on the 5' RACE reads, yielding one entry per CDR3 protein. The profile covers fewer than 450,000 distinct CDR3 sequences, with around a tenth appearing a single time and around 20% taken by the ten largest. Source: PBMCs, taken on the day of the first yellow fever vaccination. These receptor sequences come from a man between 18 and 35 years old who received the YFV17D yellow fever vaccine. CDR3s leave out the opening cysteine and the closing phenylalanine or tryptophan. Fields, in order: V gene, CDR3 protein.

v_call: TRBV5-5; cdr3_aa: ASSLTAALRNTEAF
v_call: TRBV7-9; cdr3_aa: ASSSKGSTDTQY
v_call: TRBV5-1; cdr3_aa: ASSSGRFQETQY
v_call: TRBV12-5; cdr3_aa: ASGLVLHRGTTDTGELF
v_call: TRBV2; cdr3_aa: ARGGQGSDTQY
v_call: TRBV28; cdr3_aa: ASSLLAGFANTGELF
v_call: TRBV19; cdr3_aa: ASRSLDRGRYNQPQH
v_call: TRBV29-1; cdr3_aa: SVDRARNGYT
v_call: TRBV20-1; cdr3_aa: CARGSPGQRNEKLF
v_call: TRBV29-1; cdr3_aa: SVGTRVSDTQY
v_call: TRBV19; cdr3_aa: ATAGGNTIY
v_call: TRBV5-1; cdr3_aa: ASRVSMNTEAF
v_call: TRBV6-2/TRBV6-3; cdr3_aa: ASSYTPGQGPGELF
v_call: TRBV27; cdr3_aa: ASSLFPGAATEAF
v_call: TRBV4-3; cdr3_aa: ASSQGSASSYNSPLH
v_call: TRBV5-1; cdr3_aa: ASSLMLAGTDTPY
v_call: TRBV7-3; cdr3_aa: ASSLTTGTEAF
v_call: TRBV7-9; cdr3_aa: ASSNSYSTDTQY
v_call: TRBV29-1; cdr3_aa: SVEAGSGATQY
v_call: TRBV9; cdr3_aa: ASAGQSQETQY
v_call: TRBV18; cdr3_aa: ASSPVRVQETQY
v_call: TRBV24-1; cdr3_aa: ATSDPRTGYNEQF
v_call: TRBV23-1; cdr3_aa: ASSLGGCRTDTQY
v_call: TRBV20-1; cdr3_aa: SAKQGNEQF
v_call: TRBV4-3; cdr3_aa: ASSQAGLDTGELF
v_call: TRBV11-2; cdr3_aa: ASSPSRQGLSPLH
v_call: TRBV5-1; cdr3_aa: ASSLEGQGRYT
v_call: TRBV7-2; cdr3_aa: ASSLGPAVGAGANVLT
v_call: TRBV24-1; cdr3_aa: ATSVRVGYGYT
v_call: TRBV5-1; cdr3_aa: ASSLALRGRSNTEAF
v_call: TRBV5-1; cdr3_aa: ASSLGGAQGGELF
v_call: TRBV7-2; cdr3_aa: ASTRLFNEQF
v_call: TRBV20-1; cdr3_aa: SARDTQRGVVEQF
v_call: TRBV20-1; cdr3_aa: SARGPARGGEKLF
v_call: TRBV15; cdr3_aa: ATSRVGSPTDTQY
v_call: TRBV12-3/TRBV12-4; cdr3_aa: ASSHGFPDRANTGELF
v_call: TRBV9; cdr3_aa: ASSPEGTFLETQY
v_call: TRBV30; cdr3_aa: AWSGEDSYEQY
v_call: TRBV7-2; cdr3_aa: ASSATRSPYNEQF
v_call: TRBV7-2; cdr3_aa: ASSQGRGGLGETQY
v_call: TRBV20-1; cdr3_aa: SACRGDPRDEQY
v_call: TRBV7-6; cdr3_aa: ASSFPGVGTEAF
v_call: TRBV2; cdr3_aa: ASSPGTTIHTQY
v_call: TRBV3-1; cdr3_aa: ATSRDRYPSSPLH
v_call: TRBV12-3/TRBV12-4; cdr3_aa: ASRLTGQGHEQF
v_call: TRBV9; cdr3_aa: ASSLGVGTNTEAF
v_call: TRBV6-6; cdr3_aa: ASSSEHSGELF
v_call: TRBV25-1; cdr3_aa: ASFGTGEKLF
v_call: TRBV5-5; cdr3_aa: ASSRIPLTGNGYT
v_call: TRBV7-2; cdr3_aa: ASSLRTRNTEAF
v_call: TRBV7-9; cdr3_aa: ASSRGQGGPDTQY
v_call: TRBV28; cdr3_aa: ASSLWATYSTDTQY
v_call: TRBV29-1; cdr3_aa: SVDGGRNEQY
v_call: TRBV12-3/TRBV12-4; cdr3_aa: ASTLREGLGELF
v_call: TRBV29-1; cdr3_aa: SVASGGDYNEQF